These T cell receptor beta chains were read from a single sample in a study of cytomegalovirus exposure and HLA in healthy donors. The repertoire was sequenced with immunoSEQ multiplex PCR; TCRdb's copy has only in-frame clones and lacks some. The sample records over 150,000 clones, 60% to 85% being singletons. Sample: PBMCs. The origin of the receptors is a woman aged 40 to 50 in good health and CMV-seronegative. Each CDR3 is given with its conserved first and last residue. The order of the fields is J gene, D gene, CDR3 length, clone size, V gene, CDR3 protein, CDR3 DNA. A D gene is named only where the DNA matches it firmly. Where a row states a size, it is once, few, many or the class of an expanded clone; other rows omit it.

TRBJ2-7 | TRBD1 | 14 | NA | TRBV28 | CASSLQPGQNGQYF | TGTGCCAGCAGTTTACAGCCGGGACAGAACGGGCAGTACTTC
TRBJ2-3 | TRBD2 | 16 | NA | TRBV9 | CASSVTLAGGRDTQYF | TGTGCCAGCAGCGTTACCTTAGCGGGAGGGCGAGATACGCAGTATTTT
TRBJ1-1 | NA | 15 | NA | TRBV5-4 | CASSLDSIMNTEAFF | TGTGCCAGCAGCTTAGACAGTATCATGAACACTGAAGCTTTCTTT
TRBJ2-1 | TRBD1 | 14 | NA | TRBV6-4 | CASREQGAINEQFF | TGTGCCAGCAGAGAACAGGGGGCGATCAATGAGCAGTTCTTC
TRBJ2-1 | TRBD2 | 18 | NA | TRBV5-1 | CASSTSQLASLSYNEQFF | TGCGCCAGCAGCACATCCCAACTAGCGAGTCTCTCCTACAATGAGCAGTTCTTC
TRBJ2-7 | TRBD2 | 14 | NA | TRBV5-1 | CASSPSTSGYEQYF | TGCGCCAGCAGCCCGTCGACTAGCGGTTACGAGCAGTACTTC
TRBJ2-5 | NA | 15 | NA | TRBV6-5 | CASSYSSGNRETQYF | TGTGCCAGCAGTTACTCGTCAGGGAATCGGGAGACCCAGTACTTC
TRBJ2-2 | NA | 13 | NA | TRBV4-2 | CASSQEASGELFF | TGTGCCAGCAGCCAAGAGGCCTCCGGGGAGCTGTTTTTT
TRBJ2-3 | TRBD1 | 14 | NA | TRBV30 | CAWSGDRGTDTQYF | TGTGCCTGGAGTGGGGACAGGGGCACAGATACGCAGTATTTT
TRBJ2-1 | TRBD2 | 14 | NA | TRBV7-9 | CASSKTSGHNEQFF | TGTGCCAGCAGCAAGACTAGCGGGCACAATGAGCAGTTCTTC
TRBJ1-4 | NA | 15 | few | TRBV28 | CASSSPQGLGEKLFF | TGTGCCAGCAGTTCCCCACAGGGCCTGGGTGAAAAACTGTTTTTT
TRBJ1-3 | NA | 12 | once | TRBV6-1 | CASSASGNTIYF | TGTGCCAGCAGCGCGTCTGGAAACACCATATATTTT
TRBJ2-1 | NA | 13 | NA | TRBV29-1 | CSVERTDQNEQFF | TGCAGCGTTGAGCGGACAGATCAAAATGAGCAGTTCTTC
TRBJ2-5 | NA | 15 | NA | TRBV6-6 | CASSRPGATGETQYF | TGTGCCAGCAGTCGACCAGGGGCGACGGGGGAGACCCAGTACTTC
TRBJ1-3 | NA | 18 | NA | TRBV4-2 | CASSQEPPGQRLGDTIYF | TGTGCCAGCAGCCAAGAGCCCCCTGGGCAGCGGCTTGGGGACACCATATATTTT
TRBJ1-1 | TRBD1 | 14 | NA | TRBV5-1 | CASSGGQGAIRAFF | TGCGCCAGCAGCGGGGGACAGGGGGCGATTCGGGCTTTCTTT
TRBJ1-5 | NA | 21 | NA | TRBV10-1 | CASSESESANLGVSGNQPQHF | TGCGCCAGCAGTGAGTCGGAATCGGCAAATCTGGGAGTGTCTGGCAATCAGCCCCAGCATTTT
TRBJ2-5 | TRBD1 | 13 | NA | TRBV5-1 | CASIREGAEAQYF | TGCGCCAGCATTAGAGAGGGGGCGGAGGCCCAGTACTTC
TRBJ2-7 | TRBD1 | 15 | once | TRBV7-6 | CASSLRQGVSYEQYF | TGTGCCAGCAGCCTCCGACAGGGGGTGTCCTACGAGCAGTACTTC
TRBJ1-2 | TRBD1 | 14 | NA | TRBV11-2 | CASSRGRDREVRTF | TGTGCCAGCAGCAGAGGACGGGACAGGGAGGTTCGCACCTTC
TRBJ2-7 | NA | 13 | NA | TRBV28 | CASSSGQGGEQYF | TGTGCCAGCAGTTCCGGACAGGGAGGGGAGCAGTACTTC
TRBJ2-5 | TRBD2 | 16 | NA | TRBV9 | CASSAQLAGGQETQYF | TGTGCCAGCAGCGCCCAACTAGCGGGGGGTCAAGAGACCCAGTACTTC
TRBJ1-2 | NA | 11 | NA | TRBV28 | CASTAPGGYTF | TGTGCCAGCACTGCCCCGGGGGGCTACACCTTC
TRBJ2-1 | TRBD1 | 13 | NA | TRBV7-6 | CASSSRQGNEQFF | TGTGCCAGCAGCTCGAGACAGGGCAATGAGCAGTTCTTC
TRBJ1-2 | TRBD1 | 15 | few | TRBV5-6 | CASSLGQGFFYGYTF | TGTGCCAGCAGCCTAGGACAGGGATTCTTCTATGGCTACACCTTC
TRBJ2-7 | NA | 13 | NA | TRBV10-2 | CASSGAARYEQYF | TGCGCCAGCAGCGGTGCCGCTCGCTACGAGCAGTACTTC
TRBJ1-2 | TRBD1 | 13 | once | TRBV29-1 | CSVEEEGAPGYTF | TGCAGCGTTGAAGAAGAGGGGGCGCCTGGCTACACCTTC
TRBJ2-7 | NA | 14 | few | TRBV5-6 | CASSLAVREGEQYF | TGTGCCAGCAGCTTGGCGGTGAGGGAAGGCGAGCAGTACTTC
TRBJ2-3 | TRBD2 | 16 | few | TRBV5-1 | CASSSRLAGGTDTQYF | TGCGCCAGCAGCTCCCGACTAGCGGGGGGCACAGATACGCAGTATTTT
TRBJ1-1 | TRBD1 | 18 | NA | TRBV13 | CASRLKVVGTGKNTEAFF | TGTGCCAGCAGACTTAAGGTGGTGGGGACAGGGAAGAACACTGAAGCTTTCTTT
TRBJ1-2 | NA | 13 | NA | TRBV28 | CASSLGRGYGYTF | TGTGCCAGCAGTTTAGGCAGGGGCTATGGCTACACCTTC
TRBJ1-2 | NA | 11 | NA | TRBV10-2 | CASTREGVPDF | TGCGCCAGCACTCGTGAGGGGGTCCCGGACTTC
TRBJ2-1 | TRBD2 | 16 | NA | TRBV6-7 | CASTHGIPGTRCEQFF | TGTGCCAGCACCCACGGGATACCCGGGACTAGATGTGAGCAGTTCTTC
TRBJ2-4 | TRBD2 | 14 | NA | TRBV5-1 | CASSIGGDKNIQYF | TGCGCCAGCAGTATCGGGGGGGATAAAAACATTCAGTACTTC
TRBJ2-3 | NA | 14 | NA | TRBV9 | CASSVYAGTDTQYF | TGTGCCAGCAGCGTATATGCGGGAACAGATACGCAGTATTTT
TRBJ2-1 | TRBD2 | 15 | NA | TRBV5-1 | CASSFSLAGVGEQFF | TGCGCCAGCAGCTTCTCCCTAGCGGGTGTCGGTGAGCAGTTCTTC
TRBJ1-5 | NA | 14 | NA | TRBV10-3 | CAISENTNNQPQHF | TGTGCCATCAGTGAGAACACCAACAATCAGCCCCAGCATTTT
TRBJ1-4 | NA | 14 | NA | TRBV19 | CASSPQVSNEKLFF | TGTGCCAGTAGTCCCCAGGTATCAAATGAAAAACTGTTTTTT
TRBJ2-1 | TRBD1 | 13 | once | TRBV27 | CASSRGQYHEQFF | TGTGCCAGCAGTCGGGGACAGTACCATGAGCAGTTCTTC
TRBJ1-5 | TRBD1 | 14 | NA | TRBV5-1 | CASSTGVGNQPQHF | TGCGCCAGCAGCACAGGGGTTGGCAATCAGCCCCAGCATTTT
TRBJ1-5 | NA | 21 | NA | TRBV12-2 | CASRLAVLDRGRPLGHQPQHF | TGTGCAAGTCGCTTAGCCGTGTTAGACAGGGGGCGCCCCCTGGGGCATCAGCCCCAGCATTTT
TRBJ2-3 | TRBD1 | 12 | NA | TRBV19 | CASSLRTGGLYF | TGTGCCAGTAGCCTCCGGACAGGGGGCTTGTATTTT
TRBJ1-6 | TRBD1 | 15 | NA | TRBV7-9 | CASSLAGQGNSPLHF | TGTGCCAGCAGCTTAGCCGGACAGGGGAATTCACCCCTCCACTTT
TRBJ1-6 | NA | 15 | NA | TRBV15 | CATSSRQLNNSPLHF | TGTGCCACCAGCAGCCGACAGCTAAATAATTCACCCCTCCACTTT
TRBJ2-5 | NA | 17 | NA | TRBV15 | CATSSLGRDLYQETQYF | TGTGCCACCAGCAGTCTTGGGCGGGACTTGTACCAAGAGACCCAGTACTTC
TRBJ1-4 | NA | 14 | NA | TRBV19 | CASRTPGAGEKLFF | TGTGCCAGTAGGACTCCAGGGGCAGGAGAAAAACTGTTTTTT
TRBJ2-3 | NA | 13 | NA | TRBV2 | CASSPTITDTQYF | TGTGCCAGCAGTCCCACAATCACAGATACGCAGTATTTT
TRBJ1-4 | TRBD1 | 14 | few | TRBV5-1 | CASSEGQGDEKLFF | TGCGCCAGCAGCGAGGGACAGGGCGATGAAAAACTGTTTTTT
TRBJ1-1 | NA | 12 | NA | TRBV5-1 | CASLSPGAEAFF | TGCGCCAGTCTATCCCCAGGCGCTGAAGCTTTCTTT
TRBJ2-1 | TRBD2 | 16 | NA | TRBV7-6 | CASSPSSLAGGAEQFF | TGTGCCAGCAGCCCTTCCTCACTAGCGGGAGGCGCTGAGCAGTTCTTC
TRBJ1-5 | NA | 15 | NA | TRBV2 | CASSRNRVSNQPQHF | TGTGCCAGCAGTCGCAACAGGGTTAGCAATCAGCCCCAGCATTTT
TRBJ2-1 | NA | 13 | NA | TRBV5-4 | CASSATSINEQFF | TGTGCCAGCAGCGCGACTAGTATCAATGAGCAGTTCTTC
TRBJ2-6 | TRBD2 | 16 | few | TRBV6-6 | CASTRAGVVGANVLTF | TGTGCCAGCACCCGAGCGGGGGTGGTTGGGGCCAACGTCCTGACTTTC
TRBJ2-5 | NA | 14 | NA | TRBV5-1 | CASSWSSGVETQYF | TGCGCCAGCAGTTGGTCCTCCGGGGTAGAGACCCAGTACTTC
TRBJ1-1 | NA | 13 | NA | TRBV29-1 | CSVNFGPSTEAFF | TGCAGCGTCAACTTTGGGCCCTCGACTGAAGCTTTCTTT
TRBJ2-1 | TRBD2 | 15 | NA | TRBV6-5 | CASSWTSGGAPEQFF | TGTGCCAGCAGCTGGACTAGCGGGGGGGCCCCTGAGCAGTTCTTC
TRBJ1-2 | TRBD1 | 16 | NA | TRBV9 | CASSIQTGAANYGYTF | TGTGCCAGCAGCATTCAAACAGGGGCCGCTAACTATGGCTACACCTTC
TRBJ1-2 | TRBD1 | 15 | once | TRBV10-3 | CATQPSDRANYGYTF | TGTGCCACCCAACCTTCAGACAGGGCTAACTATGGCTACACCTTC